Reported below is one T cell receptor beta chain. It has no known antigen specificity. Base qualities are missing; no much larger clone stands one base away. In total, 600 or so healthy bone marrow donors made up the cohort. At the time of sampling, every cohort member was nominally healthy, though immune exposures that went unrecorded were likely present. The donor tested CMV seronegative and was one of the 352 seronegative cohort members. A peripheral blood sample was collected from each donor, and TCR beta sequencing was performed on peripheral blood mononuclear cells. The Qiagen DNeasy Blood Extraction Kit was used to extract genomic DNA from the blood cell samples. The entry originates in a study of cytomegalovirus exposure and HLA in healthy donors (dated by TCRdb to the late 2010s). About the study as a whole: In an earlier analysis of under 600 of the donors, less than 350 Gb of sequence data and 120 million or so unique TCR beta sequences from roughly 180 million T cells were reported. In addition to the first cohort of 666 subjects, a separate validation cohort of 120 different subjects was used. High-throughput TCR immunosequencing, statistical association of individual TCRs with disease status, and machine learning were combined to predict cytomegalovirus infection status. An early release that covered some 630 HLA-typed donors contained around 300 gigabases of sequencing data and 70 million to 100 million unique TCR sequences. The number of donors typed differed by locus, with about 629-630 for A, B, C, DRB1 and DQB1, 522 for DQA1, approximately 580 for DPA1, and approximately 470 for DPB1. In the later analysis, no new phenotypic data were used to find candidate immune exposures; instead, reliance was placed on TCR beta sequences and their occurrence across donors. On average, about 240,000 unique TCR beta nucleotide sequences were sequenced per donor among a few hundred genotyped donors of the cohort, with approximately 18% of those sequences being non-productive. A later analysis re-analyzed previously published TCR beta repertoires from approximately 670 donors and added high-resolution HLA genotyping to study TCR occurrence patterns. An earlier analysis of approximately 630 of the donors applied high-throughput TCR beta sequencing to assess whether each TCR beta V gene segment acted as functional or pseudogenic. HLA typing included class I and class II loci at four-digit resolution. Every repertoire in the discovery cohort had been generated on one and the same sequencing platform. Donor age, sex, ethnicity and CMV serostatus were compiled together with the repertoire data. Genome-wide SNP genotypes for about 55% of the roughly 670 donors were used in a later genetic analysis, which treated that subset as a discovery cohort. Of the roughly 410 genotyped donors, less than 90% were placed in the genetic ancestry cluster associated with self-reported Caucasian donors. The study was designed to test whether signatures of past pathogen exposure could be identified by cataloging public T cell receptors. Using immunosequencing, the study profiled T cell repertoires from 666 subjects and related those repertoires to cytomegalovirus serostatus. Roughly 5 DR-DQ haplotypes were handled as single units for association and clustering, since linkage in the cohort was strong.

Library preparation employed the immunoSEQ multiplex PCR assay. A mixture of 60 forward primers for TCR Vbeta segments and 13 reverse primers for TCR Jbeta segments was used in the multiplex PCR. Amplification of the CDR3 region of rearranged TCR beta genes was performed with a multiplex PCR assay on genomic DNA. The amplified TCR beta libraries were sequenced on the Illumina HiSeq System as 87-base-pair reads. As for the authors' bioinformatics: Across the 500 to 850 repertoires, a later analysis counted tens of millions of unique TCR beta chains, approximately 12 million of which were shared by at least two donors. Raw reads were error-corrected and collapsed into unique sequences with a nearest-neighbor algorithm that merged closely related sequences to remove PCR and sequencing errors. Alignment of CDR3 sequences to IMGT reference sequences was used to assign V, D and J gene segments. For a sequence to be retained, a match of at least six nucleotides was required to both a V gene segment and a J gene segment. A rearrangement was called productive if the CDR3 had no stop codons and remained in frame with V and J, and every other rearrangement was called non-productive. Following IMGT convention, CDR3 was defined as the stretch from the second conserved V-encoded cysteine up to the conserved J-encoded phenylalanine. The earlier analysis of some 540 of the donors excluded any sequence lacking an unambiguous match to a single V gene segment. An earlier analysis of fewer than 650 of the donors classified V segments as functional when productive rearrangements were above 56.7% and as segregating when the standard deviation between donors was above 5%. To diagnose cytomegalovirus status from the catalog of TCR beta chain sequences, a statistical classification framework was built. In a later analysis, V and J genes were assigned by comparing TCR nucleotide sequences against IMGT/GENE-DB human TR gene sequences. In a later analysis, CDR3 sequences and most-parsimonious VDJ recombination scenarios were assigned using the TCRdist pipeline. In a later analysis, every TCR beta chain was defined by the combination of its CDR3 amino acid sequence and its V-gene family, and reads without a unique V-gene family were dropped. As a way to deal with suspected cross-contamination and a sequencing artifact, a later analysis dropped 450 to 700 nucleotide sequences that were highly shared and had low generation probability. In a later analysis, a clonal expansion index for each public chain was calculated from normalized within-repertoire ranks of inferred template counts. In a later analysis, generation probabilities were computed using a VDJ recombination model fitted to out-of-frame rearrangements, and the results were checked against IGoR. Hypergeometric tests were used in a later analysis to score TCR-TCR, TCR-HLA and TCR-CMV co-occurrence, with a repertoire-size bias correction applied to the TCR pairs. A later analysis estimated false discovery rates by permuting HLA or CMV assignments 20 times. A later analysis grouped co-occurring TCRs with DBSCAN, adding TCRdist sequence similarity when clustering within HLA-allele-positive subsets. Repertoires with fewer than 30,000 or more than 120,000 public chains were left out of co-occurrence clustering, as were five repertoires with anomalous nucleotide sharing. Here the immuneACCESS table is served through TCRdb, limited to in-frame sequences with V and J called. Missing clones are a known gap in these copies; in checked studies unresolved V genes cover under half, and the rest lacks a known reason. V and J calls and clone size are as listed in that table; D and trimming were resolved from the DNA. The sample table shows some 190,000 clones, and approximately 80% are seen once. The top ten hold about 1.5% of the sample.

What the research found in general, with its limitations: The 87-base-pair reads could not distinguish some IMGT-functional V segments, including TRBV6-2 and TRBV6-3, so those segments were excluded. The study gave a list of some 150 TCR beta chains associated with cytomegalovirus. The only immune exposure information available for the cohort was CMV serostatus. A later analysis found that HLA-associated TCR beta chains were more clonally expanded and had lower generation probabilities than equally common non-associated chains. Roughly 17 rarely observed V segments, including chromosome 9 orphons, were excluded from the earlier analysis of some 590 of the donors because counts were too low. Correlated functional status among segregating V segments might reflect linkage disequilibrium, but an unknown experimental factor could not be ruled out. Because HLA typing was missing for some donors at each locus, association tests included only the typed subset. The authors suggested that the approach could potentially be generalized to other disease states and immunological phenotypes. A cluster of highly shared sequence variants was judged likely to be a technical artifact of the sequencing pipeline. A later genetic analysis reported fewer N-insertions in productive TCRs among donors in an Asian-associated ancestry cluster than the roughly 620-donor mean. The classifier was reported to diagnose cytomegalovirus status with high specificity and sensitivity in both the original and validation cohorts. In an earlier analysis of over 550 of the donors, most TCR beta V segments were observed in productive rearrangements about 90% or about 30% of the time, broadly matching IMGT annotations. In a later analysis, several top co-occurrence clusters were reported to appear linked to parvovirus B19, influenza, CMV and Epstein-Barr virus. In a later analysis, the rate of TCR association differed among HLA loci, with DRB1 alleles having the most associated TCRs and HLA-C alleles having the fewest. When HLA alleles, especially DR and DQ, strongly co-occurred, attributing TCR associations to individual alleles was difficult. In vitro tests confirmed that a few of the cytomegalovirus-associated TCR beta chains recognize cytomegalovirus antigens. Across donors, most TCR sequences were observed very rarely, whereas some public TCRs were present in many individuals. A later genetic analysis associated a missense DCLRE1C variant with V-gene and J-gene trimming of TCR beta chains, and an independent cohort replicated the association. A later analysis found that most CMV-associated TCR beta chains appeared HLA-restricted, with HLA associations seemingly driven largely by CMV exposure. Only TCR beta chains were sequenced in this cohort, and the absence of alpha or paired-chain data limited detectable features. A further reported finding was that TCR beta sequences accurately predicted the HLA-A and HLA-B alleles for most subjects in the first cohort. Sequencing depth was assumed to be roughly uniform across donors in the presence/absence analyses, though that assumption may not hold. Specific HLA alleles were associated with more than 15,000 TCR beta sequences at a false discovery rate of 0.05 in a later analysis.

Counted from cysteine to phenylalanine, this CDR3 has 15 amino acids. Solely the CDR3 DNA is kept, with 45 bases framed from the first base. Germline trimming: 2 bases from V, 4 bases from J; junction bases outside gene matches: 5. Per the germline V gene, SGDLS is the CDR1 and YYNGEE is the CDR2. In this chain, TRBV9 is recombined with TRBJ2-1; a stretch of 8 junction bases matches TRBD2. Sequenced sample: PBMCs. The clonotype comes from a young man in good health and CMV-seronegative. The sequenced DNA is TGTGCCAGCAGCGTCGGGGGGGCGGCATACAATGAGCAGTTCTTC. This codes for CASSVGGAAYNEQFF.